This TCR beta chain was recorded in a study of CD8 T cells in ankylosing spondylitis. Germline V gene sequence: CDR1 LGHNA, CDR2 YSLEER. V lost 0 bases and J 4 bases, leaving 12 bases between the germline ends. CDR3 size: 16 residues. Many counts were recorded for this clonotype. TCRdb ran MiXCR on the 5' RACE reads and lists one entry per CDR3 protein. This sample has about 310,000 distinct CDR3 sequences; around 21% occur once, and the top ten carry roughly 4%. The source of this sequence is a female donor with ankylosing spondylitis or in good health (not recorded which). The sample was blood, either unsorted or a sorted T cell fraction (not recorded which). This chain joins TRBV4-3 and TRBJ2-2; D ambiguous. The CDR3 protein is CASSQEKGPVTGELFF. CDR3 DNA: TGCGCCAGCAGCCAAGAGAAAGGGCCCGTCACCGGGGAGCTGTTTTTT.